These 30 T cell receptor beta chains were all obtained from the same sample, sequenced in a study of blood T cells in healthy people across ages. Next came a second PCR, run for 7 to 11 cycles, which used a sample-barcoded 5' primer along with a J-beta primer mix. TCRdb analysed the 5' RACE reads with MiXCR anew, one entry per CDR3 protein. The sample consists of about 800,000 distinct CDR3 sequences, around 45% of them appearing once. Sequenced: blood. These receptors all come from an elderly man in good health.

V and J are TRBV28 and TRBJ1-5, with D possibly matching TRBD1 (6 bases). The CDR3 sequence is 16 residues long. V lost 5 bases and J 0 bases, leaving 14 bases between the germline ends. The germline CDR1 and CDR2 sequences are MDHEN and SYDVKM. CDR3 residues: CASSPGQFYSNQPQHF. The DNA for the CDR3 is TGTGCCAGCAGTCCCGGACAGTTTTATAGCAATCAGCCCCAGCATTTT.

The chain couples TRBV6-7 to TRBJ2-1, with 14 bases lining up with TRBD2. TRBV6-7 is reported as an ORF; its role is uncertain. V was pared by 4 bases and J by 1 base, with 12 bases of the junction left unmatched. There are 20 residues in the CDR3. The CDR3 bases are TGTGCCAGCAGTTGCCAATATGGGACTAGCGGGAGTTGGTCCTACAATGAGCAGTTCTTC. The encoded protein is CASSCQYGTSGSWSYNEQFF.

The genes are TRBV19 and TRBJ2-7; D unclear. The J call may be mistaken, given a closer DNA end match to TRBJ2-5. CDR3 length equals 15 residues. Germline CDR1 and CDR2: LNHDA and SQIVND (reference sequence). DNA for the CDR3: TGTGCCAGTAGTATGGATGGGCAACTCGTGAAGACCCAGTACTTC. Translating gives CASSMDGQLVKTQYF.

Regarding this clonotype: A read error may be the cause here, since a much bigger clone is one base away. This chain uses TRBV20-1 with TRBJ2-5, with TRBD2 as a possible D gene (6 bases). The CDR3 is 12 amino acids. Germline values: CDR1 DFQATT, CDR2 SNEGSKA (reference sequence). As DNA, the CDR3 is TGCAGTGCTGCGCCGGGGGAGGAGACCCTGTACTTC. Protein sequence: CSAAPGEETLYF.

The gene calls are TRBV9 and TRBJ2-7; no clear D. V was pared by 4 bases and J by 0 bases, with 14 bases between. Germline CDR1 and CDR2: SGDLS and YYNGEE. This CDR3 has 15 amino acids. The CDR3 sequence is CASSKDGRSSYEQYF. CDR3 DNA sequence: TGTGCCAGCAGCAAGGACGGCCGTAGCTCCTACGAGCAGTACTTC.

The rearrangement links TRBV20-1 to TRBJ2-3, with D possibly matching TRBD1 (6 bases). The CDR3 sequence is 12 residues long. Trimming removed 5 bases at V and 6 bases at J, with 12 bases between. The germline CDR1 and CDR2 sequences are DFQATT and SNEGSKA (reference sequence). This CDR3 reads CSAGGAPDTQYF. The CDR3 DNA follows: TGCAGTGCTGGGGGCGCCCCGGATACGCAGTATTTT.

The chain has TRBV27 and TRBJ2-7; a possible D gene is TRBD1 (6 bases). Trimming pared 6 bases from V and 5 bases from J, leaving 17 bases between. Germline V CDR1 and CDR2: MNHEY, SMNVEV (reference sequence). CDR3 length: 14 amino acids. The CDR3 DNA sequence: TGTGCCAGCAGCCCCTCGGACAGTGGCCACGAGCAGTACTTC. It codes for CASSPSDSGHEQYF.

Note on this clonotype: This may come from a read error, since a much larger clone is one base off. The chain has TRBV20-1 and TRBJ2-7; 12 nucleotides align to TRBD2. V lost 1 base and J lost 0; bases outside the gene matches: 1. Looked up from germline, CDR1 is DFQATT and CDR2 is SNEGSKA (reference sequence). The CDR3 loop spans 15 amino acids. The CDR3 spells CSARGTSGTSYEQYF. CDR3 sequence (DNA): TGCAGTGCTAGAGGGACTAGCGGGACCTCCTACGAGCAGTACTTC.

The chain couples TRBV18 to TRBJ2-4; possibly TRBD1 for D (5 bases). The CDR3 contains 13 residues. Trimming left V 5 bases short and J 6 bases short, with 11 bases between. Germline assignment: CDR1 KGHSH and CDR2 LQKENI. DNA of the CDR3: TGTGCCAGCTCATCCTCAGGGATAAACATTCAGTACTTC. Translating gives CASSSSGINIQYF.

This CDR3 reads CASSTTGTGRYEQFF. CDR3 DNA: TGTGCCAGCAGCACCACCGGGACAGGGAGGTATGAGCAGTTCTTC. The rearrangement uses TRBV12-3 or TRBV12-4 and TRBJ2-1, with TRBD1 identical over 9 bases. Unmatched junction bases numbered 11, after V lost 6 bases and J lost 8 bases. This CDR3 is built from 15 residues.

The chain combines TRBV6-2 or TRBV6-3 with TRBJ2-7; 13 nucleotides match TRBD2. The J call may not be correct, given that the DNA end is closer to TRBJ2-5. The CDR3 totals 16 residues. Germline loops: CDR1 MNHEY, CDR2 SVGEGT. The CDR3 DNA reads TGTGCCAGCAGCCACGCCGTGACTAGCGGGGGGGAGACCCAGTACTTC. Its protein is CASSHAVTSGGETQYF.

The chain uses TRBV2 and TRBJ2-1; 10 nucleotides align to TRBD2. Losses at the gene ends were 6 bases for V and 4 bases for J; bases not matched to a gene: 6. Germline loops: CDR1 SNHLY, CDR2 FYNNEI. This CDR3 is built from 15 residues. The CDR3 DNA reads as TGTGCCAGCAGAAGCAAGCGGGAGGGTTACAATGAGCAGTTCTTC. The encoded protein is CASRSKREGYNEQFF.

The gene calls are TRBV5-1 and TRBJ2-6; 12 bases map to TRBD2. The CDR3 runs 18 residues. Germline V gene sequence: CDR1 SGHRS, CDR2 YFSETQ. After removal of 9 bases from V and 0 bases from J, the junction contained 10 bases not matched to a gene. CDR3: CATQTSGGYGSGANVLTF. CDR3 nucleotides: TGCGCCACCCAGACTAGCGGGGGCTACGGCTCTGGGGCCAACGTCCTGACTTTC.

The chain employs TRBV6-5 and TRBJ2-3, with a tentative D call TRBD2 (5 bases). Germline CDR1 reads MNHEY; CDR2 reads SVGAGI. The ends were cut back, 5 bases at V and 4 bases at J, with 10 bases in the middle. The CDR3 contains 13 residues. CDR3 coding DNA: TGTGCCAGCAGTAAATTACTAGCAGATACGCAGTATTTT. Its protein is CASSKLLADTQYF.

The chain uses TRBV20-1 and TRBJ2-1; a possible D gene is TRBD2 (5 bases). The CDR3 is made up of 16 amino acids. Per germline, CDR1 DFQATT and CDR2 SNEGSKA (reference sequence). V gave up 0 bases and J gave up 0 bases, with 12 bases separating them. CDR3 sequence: CSARELVATSYNEQFF. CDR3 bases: TGCAGTGCTAGAGAACTAGTCGCTACCTCCTACAATGAGCAGTTCTTC.

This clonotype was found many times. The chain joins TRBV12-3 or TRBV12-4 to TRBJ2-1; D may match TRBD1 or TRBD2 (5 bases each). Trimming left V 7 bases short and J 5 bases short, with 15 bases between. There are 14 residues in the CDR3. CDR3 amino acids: CASNAGVGDNEQFF. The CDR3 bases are TGTGCCAGCAATGCCGGGGTAGGGGACAATGAGCAGTTCTTC.

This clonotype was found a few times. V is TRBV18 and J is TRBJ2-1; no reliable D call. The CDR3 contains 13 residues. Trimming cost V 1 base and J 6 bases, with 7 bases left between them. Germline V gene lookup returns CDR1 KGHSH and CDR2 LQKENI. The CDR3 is CASSPQGPNEQFF. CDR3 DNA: TGTGCCAGCTCACCACAGGGCCCCAATGAGCAGTTCTTC.

CDR3 loop: CASSLDGLAGVDEQFF. CDR3 sequence (DNA): TGCGCCAGCAGCTTGGATGGACTAGCGGGAGTGGATGAGCAGTTCTTC. The genes are TRBV5-1 and TRBJ2-1; 13 positions agree with TRBD2. The V gene end was trimmed by 0 bases and the J gene end by 8 bases; junction bases not matched to a gene: 5. CDR1 SGHRS and CDR2 YFSETQ come from the germline V gene. The length of the CDR3 is 16 residues.

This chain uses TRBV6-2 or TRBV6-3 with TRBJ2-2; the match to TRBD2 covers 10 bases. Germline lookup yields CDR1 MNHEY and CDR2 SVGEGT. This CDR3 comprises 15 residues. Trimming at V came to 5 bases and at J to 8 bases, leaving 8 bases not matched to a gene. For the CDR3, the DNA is TGTGCCAGCAGTCGCCCGGCTAGCGGGAGTGGGGAGCTGTTTTTT. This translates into CASSRPASGSGELFF.

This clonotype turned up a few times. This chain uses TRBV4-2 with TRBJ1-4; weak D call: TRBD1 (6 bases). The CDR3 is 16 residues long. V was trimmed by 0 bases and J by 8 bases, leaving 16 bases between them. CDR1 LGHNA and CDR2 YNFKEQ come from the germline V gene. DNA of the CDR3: TGTGCCAGCAGCCAAGATTGGAACAGGGTGGGAGAAAAACTGTTTTTT. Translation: CASSQDWNRVGEKLFF.

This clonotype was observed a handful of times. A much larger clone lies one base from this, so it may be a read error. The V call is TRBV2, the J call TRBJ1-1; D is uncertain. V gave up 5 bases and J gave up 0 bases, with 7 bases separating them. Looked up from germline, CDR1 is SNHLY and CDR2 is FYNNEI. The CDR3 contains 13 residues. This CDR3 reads CASSMQMNTEAFF. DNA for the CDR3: TGTGCCAGCAGTATGCAAATGAACACTGAAGCTTTCTTT. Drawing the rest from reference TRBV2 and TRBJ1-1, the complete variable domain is EPEVTQTPSHQVTQMGQEVILRCVPISNHLYFYWYRQILGQKVEFLVSFYNNEISEKSEIFDDQFSVERPDGSNFTLKIRSTKLEDSAMYFCASSMQMNTEAFFGQGTRLTVV.

The CDR3 loop is CAISELDSNEQFF. For the CDR3, the DNA is TGTGCCATCAGTGAGTTAGACAGCAATGAGCAGTTCTTC. The chain carries TRBV10-3 and TRBJ2-1, with a possible D match to TRBD1 (5 bases). This CDR3 contains 13 residues. Deletions cut 1 base from V and 6 bases from J, with 7 bases between. Germline V CDR1 and CDR2: ENHRY, SYGVKD.

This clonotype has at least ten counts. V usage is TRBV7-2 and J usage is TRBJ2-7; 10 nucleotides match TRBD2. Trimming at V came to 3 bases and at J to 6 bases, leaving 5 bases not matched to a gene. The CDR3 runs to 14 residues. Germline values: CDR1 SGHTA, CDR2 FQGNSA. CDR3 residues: CASSFGTSVGEQYF. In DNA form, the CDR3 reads TGTGCCAGCAGCTTCGGGACTAGCGTGGGCGAGCAGTACTTC.

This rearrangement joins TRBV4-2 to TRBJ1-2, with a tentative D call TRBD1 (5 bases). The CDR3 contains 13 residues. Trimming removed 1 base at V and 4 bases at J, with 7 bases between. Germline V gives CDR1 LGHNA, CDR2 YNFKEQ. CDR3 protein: CASSQVTGYGYTF. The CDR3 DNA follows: TGTGCCAGCAGCCAAGTAACAGGCTATGGCTACACCTTC.

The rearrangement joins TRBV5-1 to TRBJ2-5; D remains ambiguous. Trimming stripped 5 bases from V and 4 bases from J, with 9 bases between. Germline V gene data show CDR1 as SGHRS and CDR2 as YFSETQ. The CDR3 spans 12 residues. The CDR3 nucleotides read TGCGCCAGCAGTAACGAAAGAGAGACCCAGTACTTC. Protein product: CASSNERETQYF. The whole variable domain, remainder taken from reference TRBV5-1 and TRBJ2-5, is KAGVTQTPRYLIKTRGQQVTLSCSPISGHRSVSWYQQTPGQGLQFLFEYFSETQRNKGNFPGRFSGRQFSNSRSEMNVSTLELGDSALYLCASSNERETQYFGPGTRLLVL.

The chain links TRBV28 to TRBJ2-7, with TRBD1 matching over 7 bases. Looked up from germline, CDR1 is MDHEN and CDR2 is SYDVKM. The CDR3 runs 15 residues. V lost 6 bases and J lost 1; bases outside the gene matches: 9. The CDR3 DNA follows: TGTGCCAGCAGCCTTAACAGGGGCCCGTCCTACGAGCAGTACTTC. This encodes CASSLNRGPSYEQYF.

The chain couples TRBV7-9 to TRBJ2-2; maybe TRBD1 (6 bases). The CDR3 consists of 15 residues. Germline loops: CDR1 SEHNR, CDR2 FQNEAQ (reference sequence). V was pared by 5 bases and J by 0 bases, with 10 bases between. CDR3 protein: CASSPRDTNTGELFF. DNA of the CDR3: TGTGCCAGCAGCCCCCGGGACACGAACACCGGGGAGCTGTTTTTT.

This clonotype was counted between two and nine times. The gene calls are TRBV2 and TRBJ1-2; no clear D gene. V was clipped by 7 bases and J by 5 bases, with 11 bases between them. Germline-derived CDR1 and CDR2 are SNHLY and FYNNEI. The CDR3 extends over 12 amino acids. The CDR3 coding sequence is TGTGCCAGCATCTCGGACGGATATGGCTACACCTTC. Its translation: CASISDGYGYTF.

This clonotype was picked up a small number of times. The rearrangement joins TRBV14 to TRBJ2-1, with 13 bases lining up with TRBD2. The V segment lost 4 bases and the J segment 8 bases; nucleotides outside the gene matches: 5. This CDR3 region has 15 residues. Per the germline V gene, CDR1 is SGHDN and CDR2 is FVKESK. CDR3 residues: CASSRLAGGMDEQFF. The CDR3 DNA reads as TGTGCCAGCAGCCGACTAGCGGGAGGAATGGATGAGCAGTTCTTC.

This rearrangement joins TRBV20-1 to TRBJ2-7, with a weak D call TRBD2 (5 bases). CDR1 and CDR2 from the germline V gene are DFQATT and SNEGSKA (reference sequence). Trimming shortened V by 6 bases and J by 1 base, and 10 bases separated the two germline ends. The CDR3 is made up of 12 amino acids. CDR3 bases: TGCAGTGCCGGAGGACTTTCCTACGAGCAGTACTTC. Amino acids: CSAGGLSYEQYF.